The clone carrying this T cell receptor beta chain turned up a few times. This specimen belongs to a study of blood T cell repertoires in COVID-19. Study background: Acute and convalescent COVID-19 specimens originated in the United States, Italy and Spain.

Two negative PCRs, clearance, or symptom resolution were required of recovered Cohort 3 donors. The ends were cut back, 5 bases at V and 4 bases at J, with 13 bases in the middle. The CDR3 length is 14 residues. CDR1 is MDHEN and CDR2 is SYDVKM in the germline V gene. The protocol was immunoSEQ multiplex PCR, while the TCRdb copy is restricted to in-frame clones and leaves out a portion. The sample shows 300,000 to 350,000 clones, about 90% of them seen only once. The TCR was taken from a young woman who had recovered from COVID-19. Sample: PBMCs or T cells enriched from blood (not recorded which). The chain is built from TRBV28 and TRBJ2-3; tentatively, D is TRBD1 (6 bases). DNA for the CDR3: TGTGCCAGCAGTAGAGACAGGTTAGCAGATACGCAGTATTTT. This codes for CASSRDRLADTQYF.